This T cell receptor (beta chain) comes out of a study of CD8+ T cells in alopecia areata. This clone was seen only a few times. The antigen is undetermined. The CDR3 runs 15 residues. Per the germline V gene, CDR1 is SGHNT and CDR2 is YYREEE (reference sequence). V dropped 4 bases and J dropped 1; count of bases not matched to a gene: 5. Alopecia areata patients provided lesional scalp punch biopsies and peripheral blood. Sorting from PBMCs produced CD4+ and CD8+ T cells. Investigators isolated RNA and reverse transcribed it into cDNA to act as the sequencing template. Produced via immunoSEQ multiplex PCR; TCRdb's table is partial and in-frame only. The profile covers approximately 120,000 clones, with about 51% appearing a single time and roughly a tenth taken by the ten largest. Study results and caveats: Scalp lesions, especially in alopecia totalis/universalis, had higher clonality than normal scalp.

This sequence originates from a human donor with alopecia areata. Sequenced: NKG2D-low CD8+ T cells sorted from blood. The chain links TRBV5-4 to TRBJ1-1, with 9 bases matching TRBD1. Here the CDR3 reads CASSRWDRENTEAFF. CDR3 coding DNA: TGTGCCAGCAGCCGTTGGGACAGGGAGAACACTGAAGCTTTCTTT. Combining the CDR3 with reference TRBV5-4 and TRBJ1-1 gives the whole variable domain ETGVTQSPTHLIKTRGQQVTLRCSSQSGHNTVSWYQQALGQGPQFIFQYYREEENGRGNFPPRFSGLQFPNYSSELNVNALELDDSALYLCASSRWDRENTEAFFGQGTRLTVV.